This T cell receptor beta chain was recorded in a study of T cell clonotyping in hematopoietic cell transplantation. Findings and caveats of the study: After transplant, recipient diversity fell while pathologically expanded clonotypes grew through day 180. Broader posttransplant TCR repertoire diversity was predicted by graft donor and pretransplant recipient Inverse Simpson Index values.

Only in-frame clones appear in the TCRdb table, and some are missing; sequencing was by immunoSEQ multiplex PCR. The table includes fewer than 2,500 clones, 89% detected once. About this clone itself: Its antigen is currently unknown.

This clonotype was obtained from a man between 40 and 49 years old in good health. Some clones in this sample may be carry-over from other donors' samples. Sample: peripheral blood mononuclear cells.

The CDR3 here is CASSYGLTLKNEQYF. The CDR3 coding sequence is TGTGCCAGCAGTTACGGGCTGACCTTGAAAAACGAGCAGTACTTC. V usage is TRBV6-8 and J usage is TRBJ2-7; D remains ambiguous. V was cut by 2 bases and J by 5 bases, with 16 bases left in between. Per germline, CDR1 MNHGY and CDR2 SAAAGT. The CDR3 has 15 amino acids.